This T cell receptor beta chain was identified in a study of cytomegalovirus exposure and HLA in healthy donors. About the research overall: There were about 85 million unique TCRs (from HLA-typed donors) in an early data release. Regarding the study as a whole: According to the study, 150 to 200 TCR beta chains were cytomegalovirus-associated. In vitro assays verified that a few CMV-associated chains recognized CMV antigens specifically.

Trimming at V came to 2 bases and at J to 1 base, leaving 1 base not matched to a gene. The CDR3 consists of 15 residues. Germline V lookup: CDR1 MGHRA, CDR2 YSYEKL. Although they were nominally healthy when sampled, donors likely had unrecorded immune exposures. To note about this clone: Its antigen is currently unknown. The sample carries other DNA sequences with the same CDR3.

PCR used 60 Vbeta primers and 13 Jbeta primers. The method was immunoSEQ multiplex PCR; TCRdb's version includes in-frame clones alone and lacks a portion of them. Of fewer than 150,000 clones in the sample, 74% were seen once. The sequenced sample was PBMCs. This receptor was obtained from a woman aged 45-59 years in good health and CMV-seropositive. The gene calls are TRBV4-1 and TRBJ2-7; 11 bases are a match to TRBD2. This CDR3 reads CASSQLAGGSYEQYF. As DNA, the CDR3 is TGCGCCAGCAGCCAACTAGCGGGAGGTTCCTACGAGCAGTACTTC.